This T cell receptor (beta chain) appears in the sequencing data of a study of PD-1 blockade in classical Hodgkin lymphoma. All trial patients relapsed after autologous stem cell transplantation. General study results and limits: Prior to therapy, complete responders displayed diversity much like that of newly diagnosed patients. Newly diagnosed patients were reported to exhibit reduced baseline TCR diversity relative to healthy donors.

The CDR3 totals 12 residues. The germline V gene has CDR1 MNHEY and CDR2 SMNVEV (reference sequence). Trimming removed 4 bases at V and 3 bases at J, with 7 bases between. Concerning this clone itself: Its target is unknown.

Measured with immunoSEQ multiplex PCR; TCRdb has only the in-frame clones, and not every one. Seen here are tens of thousands of clones, 55% to 75% observed once, and the top ten hold approximately 3%. The sequenced sample was peripheral blood mononuclear cells (PBMCs), obtained at baseline. The receptor was derived from a human donor with classical Hodgkin lymphoma. This rearrangement joins TRBV27 to TRBJ2-7; unclear D gene. The CDR3 loop reads CASSSPHYEQYF. The CDR3 DNA is TGTGCCAGCAGTTCCCCCCACTACGAGCAGTACTTC.